This entry lists 4 T cell receptor beta chains sequenced from one sample in a study of T-cell reconstitution after alpha-beta-depleted transplantation in children. Unique molecular identifiers were incorporated into the prepared TCRbeta library. TCRdb reprocessed the PCR reads via MiXCR and lists one record per CDR3 protein. In the table there are 550,000 to 800,000 distinct CDR3 sequences, around 13% of which are singletons. This material consisted of PBMCs, taken before TCRalphabeta/CD19-depleted stem cell transplant. The receptors originated from a girl under 10 years old with congenital amegakaryocytic thrombocytopenia, due to receive a stem cell transplant.

This clonotype was detected ten times or more. J is TRBJ2-2 and V is TRBV5-1, with D hard to call. Trimming stripped 0 bases from V and 0 bases from J, with 9 bases between. Germline V gene data show CDR1 as SGHRS and CDR2 as YFSETQ. The CDR3 has 16 amino acids. CDR3: CASSLANGPNTGELFF. DNA for the CDR3: TGCGCCAGCAGCTTGGCCAATGGGCCGAACACCGGGGAGCTGTTTTTT.

This clonotype appeared many times. The rearrangement uses TRBV3-1 and TRBJ2-1; the match to TRBD2 covers 7 bases. The V and J ends lost 4 bases and 6 bases, in that order; junction bases with no gene match: 12. The germline V gene encodes CDR1 LGHDT and CDR2 YNNKEL (reference sequence). The CDR3 has 16 residues. CDR3 residues: CASSLSYWTRSNEQFF. CDR3 nucleotides: TGTGCCAGCAGCCTCTCATATTGGACTAGAAGCAATGAGCAGTTCTTC.

Many counts were recorded for this clonotype. V gene TRBV10-3 combines with J gene TRBJ2-7, with D unclear. Germline V gives CDR1 ENHRY, CDR2 SYGVKD. This CDR3 has 13 residues. The V and J ends lost 2 bases and 2 bases respectively, with 7 bases between them. DNA for the CDR3: TGTGCCATCAGTGAGCCCGGACCCTACGAGCAGTACTTC. Translation gives CAISEPGPYEQYF.

This clonotype came up many times. This CDR3 reads CATSDGQGATDTQYF. In nucleotides, the CDR3 is TGTGCCACCAGTGATGGACAGGGGGCCACAGATACGCAGTATTTT. The chain joins TRBV24-1 to TRBJ2-3, with 11 positions matching TRBD1. Germline CDR1 reads KGHDR; CDR2 reads SFDVKD. J lost 2 bases, V lost 3 bases, and 0 bases had no gene match. The CDR3 has 15 amino acids.